This T cell receptor beta chain comes out of a study of STAT5B mutations in CD4+ large granular lymphocyte leukemia. Study results and caveats: CD4-sorted patient repertoires seemed more clonal than healthy CD4+ repertoires. TRBV06-family usage was enriched in top patient clones (8/27) versus controls (2/35).

Authors' analysis steps: The detection floor for productive clonotype frequency was 2.59 x 10-5. Sequencing used immunoSEQ multiplex PCR; TCRdb keeps in-frame clones, though not all of them. That table furnishes V, J and clone size, whereas the DNA furnished D and trimming. The sample contains 48,000 or so clones, about 70% of which appear only once. With regard to this clone: Antigen unknown.

This CDR3 has 14 amino acids. The V end lost 4 bases, the J end lost 2 bases, and 12 bases lay between the germline ends. CDR1 is SGHTA and CDR2 is FQGNSA in the germline V gene. The sequence came from a human donor in good health. This chain links TRBV7-2 with TRBJ2-7, with TRBD1 as a possible D gene (5 bases). The material sequenced was CD4+ T cells from blood buffy coats. The CDR3 loop reads CASSWGARPYEQYF. The CDR3 DNA follows: TGTGCCAGCAGCTGGGGCGCGCGCCCCTACGAGCAGTACTTC.